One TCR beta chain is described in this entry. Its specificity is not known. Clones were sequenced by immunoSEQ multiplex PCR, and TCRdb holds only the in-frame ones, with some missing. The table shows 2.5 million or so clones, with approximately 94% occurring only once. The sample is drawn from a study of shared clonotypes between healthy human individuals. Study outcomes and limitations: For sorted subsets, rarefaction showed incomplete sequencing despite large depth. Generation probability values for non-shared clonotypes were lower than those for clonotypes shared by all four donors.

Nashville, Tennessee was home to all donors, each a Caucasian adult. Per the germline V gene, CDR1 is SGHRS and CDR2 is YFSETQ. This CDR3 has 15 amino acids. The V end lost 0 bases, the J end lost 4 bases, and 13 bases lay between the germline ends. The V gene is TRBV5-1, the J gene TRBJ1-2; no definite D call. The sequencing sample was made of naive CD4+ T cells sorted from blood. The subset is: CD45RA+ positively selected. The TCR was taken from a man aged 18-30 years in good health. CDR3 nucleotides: TGCGCCAGCAGCTTGGGTGGGGTCCCCGCCTATGGCTACACCTTC. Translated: CASSLGGVPAYGYTF.